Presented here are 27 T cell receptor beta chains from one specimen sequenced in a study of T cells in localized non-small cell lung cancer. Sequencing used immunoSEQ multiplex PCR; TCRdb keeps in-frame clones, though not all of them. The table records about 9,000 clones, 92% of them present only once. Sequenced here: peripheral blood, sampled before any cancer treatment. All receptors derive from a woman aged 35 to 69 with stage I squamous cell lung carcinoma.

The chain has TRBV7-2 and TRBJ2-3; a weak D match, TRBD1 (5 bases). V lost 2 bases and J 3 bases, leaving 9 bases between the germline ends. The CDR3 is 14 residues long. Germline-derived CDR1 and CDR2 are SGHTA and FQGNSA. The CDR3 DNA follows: TGTGCCAGCAGCTTACAGGGTGCTACAGATACGCAGTATTTT. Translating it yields CASSLQGATDTQYF.

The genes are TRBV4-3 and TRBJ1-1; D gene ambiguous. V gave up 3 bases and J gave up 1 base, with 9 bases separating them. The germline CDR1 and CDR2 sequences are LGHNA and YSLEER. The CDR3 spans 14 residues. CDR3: CASSQTDQNTEAFF. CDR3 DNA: TGCGCCAGCAGCCAGACGGACCAGAACACTGAAGCTTTCTTT.

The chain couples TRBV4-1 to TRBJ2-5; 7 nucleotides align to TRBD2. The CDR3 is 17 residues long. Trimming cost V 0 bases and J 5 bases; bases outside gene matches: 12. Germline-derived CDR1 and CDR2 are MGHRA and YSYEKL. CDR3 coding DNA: TGCGCCAGCAGCCAAGATTTCCCAAGCGGGGTCAGGGAGACCCAGTACTTC. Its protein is CASSQDFPSGVRETQYF.

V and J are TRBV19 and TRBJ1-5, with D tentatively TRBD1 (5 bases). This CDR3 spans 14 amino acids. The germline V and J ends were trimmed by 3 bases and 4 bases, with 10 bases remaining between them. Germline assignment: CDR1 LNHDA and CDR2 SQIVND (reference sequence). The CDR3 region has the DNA TGTGCCAGTAGTATTGGGACTGAGAATCAGCCCCAGCATTTT. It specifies CASSIGTENQPQHF.

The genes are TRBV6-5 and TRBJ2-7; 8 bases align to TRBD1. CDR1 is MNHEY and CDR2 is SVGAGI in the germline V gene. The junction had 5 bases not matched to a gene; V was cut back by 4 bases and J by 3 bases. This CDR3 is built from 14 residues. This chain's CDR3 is CASSWGQASYEQYF. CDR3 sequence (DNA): TGTGCCAGCAGTTGGGGACAGGCTAGCTACGAGCAGTACTTC.

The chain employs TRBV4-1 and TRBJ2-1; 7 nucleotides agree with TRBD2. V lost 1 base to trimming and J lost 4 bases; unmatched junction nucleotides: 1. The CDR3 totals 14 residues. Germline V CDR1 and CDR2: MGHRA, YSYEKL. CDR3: CASSQGLAYNEQFF. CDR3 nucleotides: TGCGCCAGCAGCCAAGGACTAGCATACAATGAGCAGTTCTTC.

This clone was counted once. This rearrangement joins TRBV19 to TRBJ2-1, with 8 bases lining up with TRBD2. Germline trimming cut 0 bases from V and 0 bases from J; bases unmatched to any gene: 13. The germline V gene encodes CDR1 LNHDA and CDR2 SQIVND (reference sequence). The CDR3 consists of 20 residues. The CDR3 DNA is TGTGCCAGTAGTATAGATGGATCCGGGGGGGCGCCCTCCTCCTACAATGAGCAGTTCTTC. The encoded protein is CASSIDGSGGAPSSYNEQFF.

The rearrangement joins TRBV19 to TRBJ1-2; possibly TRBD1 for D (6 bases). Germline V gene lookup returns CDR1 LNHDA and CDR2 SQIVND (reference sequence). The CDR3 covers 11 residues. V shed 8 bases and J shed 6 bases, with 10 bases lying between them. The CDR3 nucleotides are TGTGCCAGTTCACAGGGTGATGGCTACACCTTC. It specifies CASSQGDGYTF.

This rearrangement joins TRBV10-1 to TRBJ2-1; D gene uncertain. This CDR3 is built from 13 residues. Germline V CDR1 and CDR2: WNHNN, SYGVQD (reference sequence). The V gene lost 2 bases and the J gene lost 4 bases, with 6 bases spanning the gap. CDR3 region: CASSETVYNEQFF. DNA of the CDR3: TGCGCCAGCAGTGAGACCGTTTACAATGAGCAGTTCTTC.

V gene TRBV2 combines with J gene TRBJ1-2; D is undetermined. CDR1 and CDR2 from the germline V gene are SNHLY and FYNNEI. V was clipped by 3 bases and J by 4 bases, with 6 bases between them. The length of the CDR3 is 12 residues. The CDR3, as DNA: TGTGCCAGCAGTGAGAGACGCTATGGCTACACCTTC. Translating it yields CASSERRYGYTF.

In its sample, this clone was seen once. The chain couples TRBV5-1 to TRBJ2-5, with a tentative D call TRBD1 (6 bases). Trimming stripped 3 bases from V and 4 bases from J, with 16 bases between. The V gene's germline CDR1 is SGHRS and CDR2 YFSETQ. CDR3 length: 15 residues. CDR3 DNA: TGCGCCAGCAGCTCCAGGGACATAGGATCAGAGACCCAGTACTTC. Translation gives CASSSRDIGSETQYF. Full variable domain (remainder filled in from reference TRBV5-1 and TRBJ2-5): KAGVTQTPRYLIKTRGQQVTLSCSPISGHRSVSWYQQTPGQGLQFLFEYFSETQRNKGNFPGRFSGRQFSNSRSEMNVSTLELGDSALYLCASSSRDIGSETQYFGPGTRLLVL.

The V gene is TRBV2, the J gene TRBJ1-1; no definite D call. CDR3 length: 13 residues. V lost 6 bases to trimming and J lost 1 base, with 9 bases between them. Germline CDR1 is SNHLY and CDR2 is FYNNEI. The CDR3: CASSKGGNTEAFF. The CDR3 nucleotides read TGTGCCAGCAGCAAGGGAGGGAACACTGAAGCTTTCTTT.

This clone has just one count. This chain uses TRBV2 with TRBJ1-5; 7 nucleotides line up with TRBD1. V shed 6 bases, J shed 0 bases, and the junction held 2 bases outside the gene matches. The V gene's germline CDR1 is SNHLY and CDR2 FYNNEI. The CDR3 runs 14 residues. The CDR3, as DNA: TGTGCCAGCAGCGGGGACAGTAGCAATCAGCCCCAGCATTTT. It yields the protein CASSGDSSNQPQHF.

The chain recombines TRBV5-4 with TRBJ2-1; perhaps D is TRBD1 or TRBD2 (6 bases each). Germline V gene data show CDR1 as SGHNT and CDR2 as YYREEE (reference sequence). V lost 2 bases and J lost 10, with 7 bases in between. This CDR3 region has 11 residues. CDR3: CASSLGGEQFF. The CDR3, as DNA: TGTGCCAGCAGCTTAGGGGGGGAGCAGTTCTTC.

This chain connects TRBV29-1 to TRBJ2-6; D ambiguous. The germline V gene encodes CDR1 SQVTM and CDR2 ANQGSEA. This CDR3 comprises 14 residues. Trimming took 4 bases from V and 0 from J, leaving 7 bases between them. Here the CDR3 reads CSVVNASGANVLTF. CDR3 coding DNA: TGCAGCGTTGTAAATGCCTCTGGGGCCAACGTCCTGACTTTC.

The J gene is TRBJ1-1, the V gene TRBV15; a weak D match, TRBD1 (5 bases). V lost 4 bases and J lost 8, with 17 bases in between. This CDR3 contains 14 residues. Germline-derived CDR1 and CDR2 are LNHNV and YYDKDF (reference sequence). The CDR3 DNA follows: TGTGCCACCAGCACCGCGAGGAATGGGGCAGAAGCTTTCTTT. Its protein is CATSTARNGAEAFF. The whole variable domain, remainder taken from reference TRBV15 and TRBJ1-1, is DAMVIQNPRYQVTQFGKPVTLSCSQTLNHNVMYWYQQKSSQAPKLLFHYYDKDFNNEADTPDNFQSRRPNTSFCFLDIRSPGLGDTAMYLCATSTARNGAEAFFGQGTRLTVV.

The CDR3 loop is CASSYGQGLNNEQFF. CDR3 in DNA: TGTGCCAGCAGTTACGGACAGGGCCTGAACAATGAGCAGTTCTTC. V usage is TRBV5-5 and J usage is TRBJ2-1, with 8 positions matching TRBD1. The ends lost 5 bases at V and 5 bases at J; junction bases unmatched: 9. Germline V gene sequence: CDR1 SGHKS, CDR2 YYEKEE (reference sequence). This CDR3 spans 15 amino acids.

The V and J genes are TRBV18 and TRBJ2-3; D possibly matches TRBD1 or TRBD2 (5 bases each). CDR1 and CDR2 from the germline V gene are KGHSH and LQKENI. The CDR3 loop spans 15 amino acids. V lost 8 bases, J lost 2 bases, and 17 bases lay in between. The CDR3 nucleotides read TGTGCCAGCCGGGACCAGTCCAGGTCCACAGATACGCAGTATTTT. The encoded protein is CASRDQSRSTDTQYF.

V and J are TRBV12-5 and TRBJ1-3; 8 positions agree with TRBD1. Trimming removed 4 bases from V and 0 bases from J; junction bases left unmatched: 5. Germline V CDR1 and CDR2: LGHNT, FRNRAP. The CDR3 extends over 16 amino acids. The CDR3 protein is CASGSWTGLSGNTIYF. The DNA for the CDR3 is TGTGCTAGTGGTTCCTGGACAGGGCTCTCTGGAAACACCATATATTTT.

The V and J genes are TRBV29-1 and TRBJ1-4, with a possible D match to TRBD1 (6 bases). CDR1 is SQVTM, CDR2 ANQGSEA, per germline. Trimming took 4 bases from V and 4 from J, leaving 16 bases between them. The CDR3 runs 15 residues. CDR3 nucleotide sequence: TGCAGCGTTGCAGTAGGAGGGGGGCTTAATGAAAAACTGTTTTTT. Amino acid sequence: CSVAVGGGLNEKLFF.

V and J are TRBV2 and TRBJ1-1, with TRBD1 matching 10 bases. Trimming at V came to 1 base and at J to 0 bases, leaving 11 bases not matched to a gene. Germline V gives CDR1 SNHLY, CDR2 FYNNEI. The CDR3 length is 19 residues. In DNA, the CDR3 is TGTGCCAGCAGTGAAGAGAGGGACAGGGGAATGGGGCTGAACACTGAAGCTTTCTTT. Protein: CASSEERDRGMGLNTEAFF.

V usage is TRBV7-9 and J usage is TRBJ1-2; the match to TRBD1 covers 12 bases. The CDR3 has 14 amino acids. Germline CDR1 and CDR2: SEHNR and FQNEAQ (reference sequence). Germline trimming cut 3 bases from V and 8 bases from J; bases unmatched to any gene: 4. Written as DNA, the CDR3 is TGTGCCAGCAGCTTGGGGGACAGGGGGCTCGGCTACACCTTC. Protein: CASSLGDRGLGYTF.

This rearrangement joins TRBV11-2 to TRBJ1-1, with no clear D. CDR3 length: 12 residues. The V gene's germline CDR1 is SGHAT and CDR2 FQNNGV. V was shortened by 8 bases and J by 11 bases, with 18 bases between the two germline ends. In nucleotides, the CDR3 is TGTGCCAGCTCGCCCTCCAACAACAAGGCTTTCTTT. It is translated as CASSPSNNKAFF. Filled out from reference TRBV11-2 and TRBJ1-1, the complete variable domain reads EAGVAQSPRYKIIEKRQSVAFWCNPISGHATLYWYQQILGQGPKLLIQFQNNGVVDDSQLPKDRFSAERLKGVDSTLKIQPAKLEDSAVYLCASSPSNNKAFFGQGTRLTVV.

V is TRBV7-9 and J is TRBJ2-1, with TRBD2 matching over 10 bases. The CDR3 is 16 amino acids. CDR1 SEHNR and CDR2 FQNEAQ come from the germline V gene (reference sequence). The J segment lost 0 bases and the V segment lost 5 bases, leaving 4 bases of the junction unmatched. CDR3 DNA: TGTGCCAGCAGCCAAGCGGGGGGGAGCTCCTACAATGAGCAGTTCTTC. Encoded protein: CASSQAGGSSYNEQFF.

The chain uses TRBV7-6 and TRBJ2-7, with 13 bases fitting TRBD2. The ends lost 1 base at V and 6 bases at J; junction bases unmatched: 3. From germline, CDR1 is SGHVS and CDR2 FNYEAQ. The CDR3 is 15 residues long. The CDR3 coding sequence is TGTGCCAGCAGCTTAGAACTAGCGGGGGGGCCCGAGCAGTACTTC. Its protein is CASSLELAGGPEQYF. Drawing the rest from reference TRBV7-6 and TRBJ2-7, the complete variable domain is GAGVSQSPRYKVTKRGQDVALRCDPISGHVSLYWYRQALGQGPEFLTYFNYEAQQDKSGLPNDRFSAERPEGSISTLTIQRTEQRDSAMYRCASSLELAGGPEQYFGPGTRLTVT.

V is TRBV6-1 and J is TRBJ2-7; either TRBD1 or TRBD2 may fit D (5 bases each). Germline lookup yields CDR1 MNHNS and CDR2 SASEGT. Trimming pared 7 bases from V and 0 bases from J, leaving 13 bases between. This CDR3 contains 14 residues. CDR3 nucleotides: TGTGCCAGCACGGGGCGCTCTAGCTCCTACGAGCAGTACTTC. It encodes CASTGRSSSYEQYF.

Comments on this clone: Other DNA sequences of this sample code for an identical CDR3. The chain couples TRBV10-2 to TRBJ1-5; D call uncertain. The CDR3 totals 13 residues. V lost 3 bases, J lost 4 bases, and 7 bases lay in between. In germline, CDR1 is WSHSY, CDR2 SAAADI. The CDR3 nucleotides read TGCGCCAGCAGTGAAACCGGGAATCAGCCCCAGCATTTT. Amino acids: CASSETGNQPQHF.